The 18 T cell receptor beta chains presented below share a single source sample, sequenced in a study of blood T cell repertoires in COVID-19. Method: immunoSEQ multiplex PCR; TCRdb's copy keeps in-frame clones and lacks some. The sample consists of about 300,000 clones, around 86% of them appearing once. The sequenced sample consisted of peripheral blood. All receptors come from a woman in her forties or fifties with acute or convalescent COVID-19.

The chain joins TRBV7-2 to TRBJ2-2; possible D gene TRBD2, 6 bases. V lost 1 base and J lost 4, with 10 bases in between. The CDR3 is 15 residues long. Germline V lookup: CDR1 SGHTA, CDR2 FQGNSA. The CDR3: CASSLDRGITGELFF. The CDR3 coding sequence is TGTGCCAGCAGCTTAGATCGGGGGATCACCGGGGAGCTGTTTTTT.

In this sample, this clone turned up once. The chain carries TRBV15 and TRBJ2-5; TRBD1 aligns across 10 bases. This CDR3 is built from 14 residues. The germline V gene encodes CDR1 LNHNV and CDR2 YYDKDF (reference sequence). J gave up 9 bases and V 3 bases, and 7 bases lay outside the gene matches. CDR3 amino acids: CATSRDRGDEAQYF. DNA of the CDR3: TGTGCCACCAGCAGGGACAGGGGGGACGAGGCCCAGTACTTC. Using reference TRBV15 and TRBJ2-5 for the parts outside the CDR3, the full variable domain is DAMVIQNPRYQVTQFGKPVTLSCSQTLNHNVMYWYQQKSSQAPKLLFHYYDKDFNNEADTPDNFQSRRPNTSFCFLDIRSPGLGDTAMYLCATSRDRGDEAQYFGPGTRLLVL.

The chain combines TRBV7-9 with TRBJ1-4, with 7 bases lining up with TRBD1. V shed 3 bases and J 7 bases; nucleotides not matched to a gene: 5. Germline lookup yields CDR1 SEHNR and CDR2 FQNEAQ (reference sequence). This CDR3 is 14 amino acids long. The CDR3 reads CASSFTQGGEKLFF. The CDR3 region has the DNA TGTGCCAGCAGCTTTACGCAGGGGGGTGAAAAACTGTTTTTT. Full variable domain (rest looked up from reference TRBV7-9 and TRBJ1-4): DTGVSQNPRHKITKRGQNVTFRCDPISEHNRLYWYRQTLGQGPEFLTYFQNEAQLEKSRLLSDRFSAERPKGSFSTLEIQRTEQGDSAMYLCASSFTQGGEKLFFGSGTQLSVL.

Notes on this clone: The same CDR3 also results from other DNA sequences found in this sample. The chain carries TRBV5-1 and TRBJ1-3; 7 bases are a match to TRBD1. After removal of 2 bases from V and 0 bases from J, the junction contained 2 bases not matched to a gene. Germline V lookup: CDR1 SGHRS, CDR2 YFSETQ. This CDR3 region has 15 residues. The CDR3 loop reads CASSLGDSSGNTIYF. The CDR3 region has the DNA TGCGCCAGCAGCTTAGGGGACAGCTCTGGAAACACCATATATTTT. Variable domain in full (rest from reference TRBV5-1 and TRBJ1-3): KAGVTQTPRYLIKTRGQQVTLSCSPISGHRSVSWYQQTPGQGLQFLFEYFSETQRNKGNFPGRFSGRQFSNSRSEMNVSTLELGDSALYLCASSLGDSSGNTIYFGEGSWLTVV.

The V call is TRBV5-4, the J call TRBJ2-7; possibly TRBD2 for D (6 bases). The CDR3 contains 16 residues. The germline gives CDR1 SGHNT, CDR2 YYREEE (reference sequence). V was trimmed by 1 base and J by 4 bases, leaving 18 bases between them. CDR3 protein: CASSLIHEAGRYEQYF. The CDR3, as DNA: TGTGCCAGCAGCTTGATCCATGAGGCTGGGAGGTACGAGCAGTACTTC.

The rearrangement uses TRBV5-4 and TRBJ2-1, with 12 bases lining up with TRBD2. Trimming cost V 2 bases and J 2 bases; bases outside gene matches: 8. This CDR3 has 18 residues. Germline CDR1 is SGHNT and CDR2 is YYREEE (reference sequence). The CDR3 reads CASSLFLAGGRTYNEQFF. The CDR3 nucleotides are TGTGCCAGCAGCTTATTCCTAGCGGGAGGGAGGACCTACAATGAGCAGTTCTTC.

V and J are TRBV3-1 (or the pseudogene TRBV3-2) and TRBJ1-2; possibly TRBD1 for D (5 bases). The CDR3 is made up of 15 amino acids. Germline-derived CDR1 and CDR2 are LGHDT and YNNKEL (reference sequence). Trimming removed 1 base at V and 5 bases at J, with 14 bases between. CDR3 in DNA: TGTGCCAGCAGCCAAGGGGCAGGGAAACCTTATGGCTACACCTTC. It codes for CASSQGAGKPYGYTF.

V and J are TRBV7-2 and TRBJ2-7; D might be TRBD1 (6 bases). CDR1 is SGHTA, CDR2 FQGNSA, per germline. The length of the CDR3 is 13 residues. With 3 bases removed from V and 3 bases from J, the gap between germline ends came to 9 bases. This CDR3 reads CASSLEDSYEQYF. The DNA for the CDR3 is TGTGCCAGCAGCTTGGAGGACAGCTACGAGCAGTACTTC.

The genes are TRBV5-1 and TRBJ2-3, with D possibly matching TRBD1 (7 bases). The CDR3 loop spans 15 amino acids. With 4 bases removed from V and 4 bases from J, the gap between germline ends came to 16 bases. Germline V gene data show CDR1 as SGHRS and CDR2 as YFSETQ. CDR3 sequence (DNA): TGCGCCAGCAGCCCCCGCGGAGGGGGCGCAGATACGCAGTATTTT. This gives the protein CASSPRGGGADTQYF.

V usage is TRBV11-2 and J usage is TRBJ2-1; D is unresolved. The CDR3 runs 14 residues. Germline V gene lookup returns CDR1 SGHAT and CDR2 FQNNGV. Trimming took off 5 bases at V and 10 bases at J, with 18 bases between the two ends. The CDR3 nucleotides are TGTGCCAGCAGCAGACTCTCGAGCGCCCCGGAGCAGTTCTTC. Translation gives CASSRLSSAPEQFF.

In its sample, this clone was seen a few times. The gene calls are TRBV9 and TRBJ1-1; possibly TRBD1 for D (5 bases). Germline V CDR1 and CDR2: SGDLS, YYNGEE. V was cut by 0 bases and J by 4 bases, with 10 bases left in between. The CDR3 runs to 14 residues. CDR3: CASSVAGGATEAFF. CDR3 in DNA: TGTGCCAGCAGCGTAGCTGGAGGGGCCACTGAAGCTTTCTTT. Combining the CDR3 with reference TRBV9 and TRBJ1-1 gives the whole variable domain DSGVTQTPKHLITATGQRVTLRCSPRSGDLSVYWYQQSLDQGLQFLIQYYNGEERAKGNILERFSAQQFPDLHSELNLSSLELGDSALYFCASSVAGGATEAFFGQGTRLTVV.

The chain combines TRBV18 with TRBJ1-5; a weak D match, TRBD1 (5 bases). Germline V gives CDR1 KGHSH, CDR2 LQKENI. V dropped 6 bases and J dropped 7 bases, with 16 bases sitting between them. The CDR3 length is 14 residues. The CDR3 reads CASSPGEGKQPQHF. CDR3 sequence (DNA): TGTGCCAGCTCCCCGGGGGAAGGGAAACAGCCCCAGCATTTT.

This clone was counted a single time. J is TRBJ2-7 and V is TRBV5-1, with TRBD2 matching 10 bases. Trimming at V came to 1 base and at J to 6 bases, leaving 4 bases not matched to a gene. This CDR3 has 14 amino acids. Germline CDR1 SGHRS, CDR2 YFSETQ. The DNA for the CDR3 is TGCGCCAGCAGCTTGAAACTAGCGGGAAGCGAGCAGTACTTC. Protein product: CASSLKLAGSEQYF.

The V gene is TRBV23-1, the J gene TRBJ2-1, with TRBD2 matching 9 bases. TRBV23-1 carries the ORF label, with uncertain function. CDR3 size: 17 residues. The J segment lost 1 base and the V segment lost 1 base, leaving 5 bases of the junction unmatched. The CDR3 reads CASSQYIAGESYNEQFF. CDR3 nucleotide sequence: TGCGCCAGCAGTCAATACATAGCGGGAGAGTCCTACAATGAGCAGTTCTTC.

The chain joins TRBV28 to TRBJ2-7, with D possibly being TRBD1 (5 bases). The germline V gene encodes CDR1 MDHEN and CDR2 SYDVKM. This CDR3 is 14 amino acids long. Between the trimmed V and J ends, which lost 3 bases and 2 bases, there was a span of 11 bases. DNA of the CDR3: TGTGCCAGCAGTTTTCTAGGGGCTACCTACGAGCAGTACTTC. This codes for CASSFLGATYEQYF.

In its sample, this clone was seen a few times. The chain recombines TRBV28 with TRBJ2-1, with TRBD2 identical over 8 bases. Germline CDR1 is MDHEN and CDR2 is SYDVKM. The CDR3 spans 18 residues. The J segment lost 3 bases and the V segment lost 6 bases, leaving 16 bases of the junction unmatched. CDR3 in amino acids: CASSWGTRQTPYYNEQFF. In nucleotides, the CDR3 is TGTGCCAGCAGCTGGGGGACTAGACAAACTCCGTACTACAATGAGCAGTTCTTC. The full variable domain, rest sourced from reference TRBV28 and TRBJ2-1, is DVKVTQSSRYLVKRTGEKVFLECVQDMDHENMFWYRQDPGLGLRLIYFSYDVKMKEKGDIPEGYSVSREKKERFSLILESASTNQTSMYLCASSWGTRQTPYYNEQFFGPGTRLTVL.

J is TRBJ1-1 and V is TRBV5-1, with 7 bases aligning to TRBD1. Germline values: CDR1 SGHRS, CDR2 YFSETQ. This CDR3 region has 12 residues. V was pared by 5 bases and J by 11 bases, with 9 bases of the junction left unmatched. The CDR3 DNA is TGCGCCAGCAGATTTGCAGGGGGTGAGGCTTTCTTT. It specifies CASRFAGGEAFF.

The CDR3 reads CASRMIGDNYGYTF. CDR3 bases: TGCGCCAGCAGAATGATAGGGGATAACTATGGCTACACCTTC. This chain joins TRBV5-1 and TRBJ1-2; weak D call: TRBD1 (5 bases). Germline V gene data show CDR1 as SGHRS and CDR2 as YFSETQ. Trimming removed 5 bases from V and 1 base from J, with 12 bases in between. The CDR3 runs 14 residues.